This T cell receptor (beta chain) was sequenced in a study of molecular identifiers for immune sequencing clone quantification. TCRdb re-analysed the PCR reads in MiXCR, keeping a single row per CDR3 protein. The table has 490,000 or so distinct CDR3 sequences, around 23% seen once; the top ten hold around 0.79%. This clonotype has only a few counts. Germline values: CDR1 MNHEY, CDR2 SVGEGT. Trimming shortened V by 5 bases and J by 12 bases, and 17 bases separated the two germline ends. This CDR3 has 14 amino acids. This chain connects TRBV6-2 or TRBV6-3 to TRBJ2-6, with D perhaps being TRBD1 or TRBD2 (6 bases each). This TCR derives from a human donor in good health. Some libraries in this study had Jurkat cell RNA spiked in. The specimen sequenced was naive CD8+ T cells from blood, with Jurkat cell RNA spiked in. Subset in this sample: FACS-sorted CD8+CD4-CCR7+CD45RA+ naive T cells. CDR3 DNA sequence: TGTGCCAGCAGTCCAAAAGGGGGGCTATTCGTCCTGACTTTC. It specifies CASSPKGGLFVLTF.